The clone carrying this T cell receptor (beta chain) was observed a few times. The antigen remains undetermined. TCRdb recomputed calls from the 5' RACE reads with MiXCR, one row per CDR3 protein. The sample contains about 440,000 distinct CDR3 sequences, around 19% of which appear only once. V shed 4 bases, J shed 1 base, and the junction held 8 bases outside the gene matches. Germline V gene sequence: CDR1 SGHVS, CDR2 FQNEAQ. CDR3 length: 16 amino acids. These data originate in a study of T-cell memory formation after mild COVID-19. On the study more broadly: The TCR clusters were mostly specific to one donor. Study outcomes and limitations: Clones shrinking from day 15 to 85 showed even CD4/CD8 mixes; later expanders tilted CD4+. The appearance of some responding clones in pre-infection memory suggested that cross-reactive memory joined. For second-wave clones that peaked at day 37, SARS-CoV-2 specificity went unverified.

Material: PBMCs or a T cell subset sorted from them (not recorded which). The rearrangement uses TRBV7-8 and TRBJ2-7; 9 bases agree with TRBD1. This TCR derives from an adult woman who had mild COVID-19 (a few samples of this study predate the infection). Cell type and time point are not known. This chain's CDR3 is CASSYTGTGSSYEQYF. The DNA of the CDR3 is TGTGCCAGCAGCTACACCGGGACAGGGTCATCCTACGAGCAGTACTTC.